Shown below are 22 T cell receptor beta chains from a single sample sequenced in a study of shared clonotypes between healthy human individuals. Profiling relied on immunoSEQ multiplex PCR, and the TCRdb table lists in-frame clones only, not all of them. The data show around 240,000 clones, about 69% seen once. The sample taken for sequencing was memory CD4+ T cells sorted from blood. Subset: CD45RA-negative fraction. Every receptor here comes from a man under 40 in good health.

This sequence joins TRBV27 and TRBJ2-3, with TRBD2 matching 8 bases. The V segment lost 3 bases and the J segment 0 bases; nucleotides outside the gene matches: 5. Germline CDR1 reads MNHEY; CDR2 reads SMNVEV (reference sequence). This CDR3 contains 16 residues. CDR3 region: CASSFFAGGSTDTQYF. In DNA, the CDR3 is TGTGCCAGCAGTTTTTTCGCGGGAGGAAGCACAGATACGCAGTATTTT.

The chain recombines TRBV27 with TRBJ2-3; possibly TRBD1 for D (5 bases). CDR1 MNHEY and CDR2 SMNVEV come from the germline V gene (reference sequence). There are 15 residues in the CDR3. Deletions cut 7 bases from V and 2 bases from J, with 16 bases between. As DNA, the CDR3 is TGTGCCAGCAAAGGTTGGGGCCTTAACACAGATACGCAGTATTTT. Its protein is CASKGWGLNTDTQYF.

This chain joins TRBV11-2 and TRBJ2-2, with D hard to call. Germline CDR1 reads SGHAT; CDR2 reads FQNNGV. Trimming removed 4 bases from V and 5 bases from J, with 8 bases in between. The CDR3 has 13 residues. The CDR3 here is CASSSTGTGELFF. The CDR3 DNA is TGTGCCAGCAGCTCAACCGGGACCGGGGAGCTGTTTTTT.

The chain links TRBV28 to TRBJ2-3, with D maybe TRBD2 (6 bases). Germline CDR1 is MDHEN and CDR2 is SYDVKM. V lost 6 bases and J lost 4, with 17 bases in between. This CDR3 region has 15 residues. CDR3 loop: CASRPTGVGADTQYF. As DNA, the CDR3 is TGTGCCAGCAGGCCTACGGGAGTGGGGGCAGATACGCAGTATTTT.

The CDR3 DNA reads as TGTGCCAGCAGCCCTTGCTTGGGAGGGGAGCAGTACTTC. Translation gives CASSPCLGGEQYF. The V and J genes are TRBV12-1 and TRBJ2-7; TRBD2, the D gene given by the table, was not confirmed from the DNA. TRBV12-1 is deemed a pseudogene. The CDR3 consists of 13 residues.

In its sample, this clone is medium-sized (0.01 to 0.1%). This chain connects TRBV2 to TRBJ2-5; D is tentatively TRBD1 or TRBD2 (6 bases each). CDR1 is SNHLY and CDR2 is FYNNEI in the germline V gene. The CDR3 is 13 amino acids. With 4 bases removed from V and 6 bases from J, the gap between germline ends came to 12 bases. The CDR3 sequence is CASSGGTTQTQYF. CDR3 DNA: TGTGCCAGCAGTGGCGGGACAACTCAGACCCAGTACTTC.

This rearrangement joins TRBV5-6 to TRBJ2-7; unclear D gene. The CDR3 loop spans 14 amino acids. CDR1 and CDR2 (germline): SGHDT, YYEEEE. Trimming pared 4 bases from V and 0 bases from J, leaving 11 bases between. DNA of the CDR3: TGTGCCAGCAGCCTGTCCCCGAGCTCCTACGAGCAGTACTTC. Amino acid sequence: CASSLSPSSYEQYF.

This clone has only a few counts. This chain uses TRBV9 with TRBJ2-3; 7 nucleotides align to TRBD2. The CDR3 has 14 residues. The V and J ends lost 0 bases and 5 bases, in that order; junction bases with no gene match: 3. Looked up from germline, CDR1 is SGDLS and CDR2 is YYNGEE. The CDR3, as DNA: TGTGCCAGCAGCGTAGGCGGGAGTGGAGATACGCAGTATTTT. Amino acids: CASSVGGSGDTQYF.

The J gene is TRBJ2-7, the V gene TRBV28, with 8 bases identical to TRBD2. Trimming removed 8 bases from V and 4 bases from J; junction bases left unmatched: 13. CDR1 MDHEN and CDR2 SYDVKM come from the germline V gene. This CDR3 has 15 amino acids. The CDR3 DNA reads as TGTGCCAGCCGCCCAGAGGGACTAGAGTTATACGAGCAGTACTTC. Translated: CASRPEGLELYEQYF.

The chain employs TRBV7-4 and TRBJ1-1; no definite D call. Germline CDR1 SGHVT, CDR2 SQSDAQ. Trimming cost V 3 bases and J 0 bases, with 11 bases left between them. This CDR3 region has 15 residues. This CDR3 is CASSLWVLVNTEAFF. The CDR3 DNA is TGTGCCAGCAGCTTGTGGGTTTTGGTGAACACTGAAGCTTTCTTT.

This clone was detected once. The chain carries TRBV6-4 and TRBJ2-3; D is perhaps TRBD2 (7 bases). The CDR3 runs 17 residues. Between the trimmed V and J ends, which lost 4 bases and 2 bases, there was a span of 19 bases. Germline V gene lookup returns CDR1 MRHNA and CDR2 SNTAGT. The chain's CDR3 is CASSVGGAHLSTDTQYF. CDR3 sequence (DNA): TGTGCCAGCAGTGTTGGGGGGGCCCACCTCTCCACAGATACGCAGTATTTT.

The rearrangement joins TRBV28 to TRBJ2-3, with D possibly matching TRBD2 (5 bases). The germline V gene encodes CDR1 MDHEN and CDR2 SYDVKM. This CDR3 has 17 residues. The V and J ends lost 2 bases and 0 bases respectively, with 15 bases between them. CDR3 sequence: CASSLGGALISTDTQYF. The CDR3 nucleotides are TGTGCCAGCAGTTTAGGAGGAGCCCTAATAAGCACAGATACGCAGTATTTT.

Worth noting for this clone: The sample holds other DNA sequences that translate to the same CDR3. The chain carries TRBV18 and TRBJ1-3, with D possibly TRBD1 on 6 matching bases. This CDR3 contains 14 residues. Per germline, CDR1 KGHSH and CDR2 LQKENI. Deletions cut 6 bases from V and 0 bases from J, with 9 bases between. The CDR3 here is CASSQQGSGNTIYF. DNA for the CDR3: TGTGCCAGCTCGCAACAGGGCTCTGGAAACACCATATATTTT.

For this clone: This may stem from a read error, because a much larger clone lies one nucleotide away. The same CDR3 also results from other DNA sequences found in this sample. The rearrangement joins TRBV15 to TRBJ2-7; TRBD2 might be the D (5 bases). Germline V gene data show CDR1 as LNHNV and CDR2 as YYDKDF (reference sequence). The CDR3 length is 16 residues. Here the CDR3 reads CATSRGPGRGNYEQYF. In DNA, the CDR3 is TGTGCTACCAGCAGAGGGCCTGGGAGAGGTAATTACGAGCAGTACTTC.

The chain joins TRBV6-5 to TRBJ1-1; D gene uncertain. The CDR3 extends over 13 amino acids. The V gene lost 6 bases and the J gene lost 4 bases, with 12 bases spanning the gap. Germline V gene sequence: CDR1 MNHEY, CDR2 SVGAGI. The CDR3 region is CASRSLTGTEAFF. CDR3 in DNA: TGTGCCAGCAGGTCCCTAACGGGCACTGAAGCTTTCTTT.

CDR3 protein: CASSLTGLGVLEAFF. Here the CDR3 DNA reads TGTGCCAGCAGCTTAACTGGTCTAGGGGTGTTGGAAGCTTTCTTT. The chain has TRBV7-6 and TRBJ1-1, with D possibly being TRBD1 (5 bases). The V end lost 2 bases, the J end lost 8 bases, and 18 bases lay between the germline ends. Looked up from germline, CDR1 is SGHVS and CDR2 is FNYEAQ. This CDR3 contains 15 residues.

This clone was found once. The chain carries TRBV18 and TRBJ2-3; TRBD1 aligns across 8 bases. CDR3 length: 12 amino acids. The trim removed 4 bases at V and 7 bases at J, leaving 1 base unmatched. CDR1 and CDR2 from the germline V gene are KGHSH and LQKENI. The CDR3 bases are TGTGCCAGCTCACGGGACAGGCATACGCAGTATTTT. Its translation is CASSRDRHTQYF.

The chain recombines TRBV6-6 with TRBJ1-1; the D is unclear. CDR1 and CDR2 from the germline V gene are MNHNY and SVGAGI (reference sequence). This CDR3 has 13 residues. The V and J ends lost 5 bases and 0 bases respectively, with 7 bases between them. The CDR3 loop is CASSPRLNTEAFF. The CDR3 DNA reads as TGTGCCAGCAGTCCCCGACTGAACACTGAAGCTTTCTTT.

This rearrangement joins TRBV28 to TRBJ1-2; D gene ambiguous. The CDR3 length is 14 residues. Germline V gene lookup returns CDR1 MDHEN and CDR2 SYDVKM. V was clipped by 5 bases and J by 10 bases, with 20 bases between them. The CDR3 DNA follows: TGTGCCAGCAGTATCAGCCCGGCCTATGACGTCTACACCTTC. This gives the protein CASSISPAYDVYTF.

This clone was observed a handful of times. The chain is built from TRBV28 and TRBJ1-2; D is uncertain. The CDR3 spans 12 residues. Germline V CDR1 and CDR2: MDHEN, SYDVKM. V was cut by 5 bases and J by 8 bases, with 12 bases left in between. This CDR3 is CASSRGLRGYTF. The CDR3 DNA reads TGTGCCAGCAGTCGGGGATTGCGGGGCTACACCTTC.

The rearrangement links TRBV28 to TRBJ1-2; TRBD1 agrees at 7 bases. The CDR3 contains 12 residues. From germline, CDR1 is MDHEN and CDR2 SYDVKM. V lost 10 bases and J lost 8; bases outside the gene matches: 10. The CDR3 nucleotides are TGTGCCACCGAAGGGGGCCCCTGGGGCTACACCTTC. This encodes CATEGGPWGYTF.

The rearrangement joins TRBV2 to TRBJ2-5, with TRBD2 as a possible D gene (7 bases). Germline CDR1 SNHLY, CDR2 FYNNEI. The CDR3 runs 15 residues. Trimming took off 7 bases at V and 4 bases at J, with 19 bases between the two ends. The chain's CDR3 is CASTKDGGRRETQYF. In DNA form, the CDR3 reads TGTGCCAGCACCAAGGACGGGGGGCGCAGAGAGACCCAGTACTTC.